This T cell receptor beta chain was profiled in a study of regulatory T cells in long-lasting Graves disease. Study as a whole: Persistent Graves' disease denoted over 5 years of antithyroid drugs plus positive TSH receptor antibodies.

Assembly of TCR beta libraries relied on iRepertoire HTBI primers together with Arm-PCR of CDR3 regions. Each CDR3 protein gets one entry after TCRdb re-called the multiplex PCR reads with MiXCR. The sample yields roughly 430,000 distinct CDR3 sequences, roughly 21% seen once. Trimming took off 0 bases at V and 1 base at J, with 7 bases between the two ends. The CDR3 is 14 amino acids. Germline V gene lookup returns CDR1 SGHRS and CDR2 YFSETQ. This clonotype has a count of ten or more. Noted time point: persistent/refractory GD, antithyroid drugs over 5 years with positive TRAb. The TCR library was made from RNA extracted from PBMCs.

The sequenced sample was peripheral blood mononuclear cells (PBMCs), obtained when the disease was refractory, from a patient treated with antithyroid drugs. The chain has TRBV5-1 and TRBJ1-1; D is unresolved. The sequence was collected from a female donor with Graves disease. Here the CDR3 DNA reads TGCGCCAGCAGCTTGGAAAGAGGGAACACTGAAGCTTTCTTT. It codes for CASSLERGNTEAFF.